A single sample gave rise to the 11 T cell receptor beta chains below, sequenced in a study of T cells in women clearing cervical HPV infection. Assay: immunoSEQ multiplex PCR; the TCRdb copy retains only in-frame clones and omits some. The specimen's table records about 41,000 clones. The sequenced sample was blood buffy coat. These TCRs come from a woman aged 18 to 75 with a cervical HPV16 infection that either progressed to CIN3+ or cleared (not recorded which).

Note on this clone: Read sequence stops 3 residues before the CDR3 end, and the germline J gene provides the missing end. The chain employs TRBV29-1 and TRBJ2-2; TRBD1 or TRBD2 may be the D gene (5 bases each). The CDR3 runs 12 residues. Trimming shortened V by 4 bases and J by 5 bases, and 8 bases separated the two germline ends. Germline lookup yields CDR1 SQVTM and CDR2 ANQGSEA. The CDR3: CSVVRGTGELFF. CDR3 bases read: TGCAGCGTTGTGAGGGGAACCGGGGAG.

Concerning this clone: The read comes to an end 3 residues before the CDR3 does, leaving the germline J gene to fill in the end. V and J are TRBV30 and TRBJ1-6; D remains ambiguous. The CDR3 totals 13 residues. V was shortened by 3 bases and J by 9 bases, with 12 bases between the two germline ends. CDR1 and CDR2 (germline): GTSNPN, SVGIG (reference sequence). The covered CDR3 bases are TGTGCCTGGAGCTTCGGGGAGGGTTCACCC. This gives the protein CAWSFGEGSP. The complete CDR3 reads CAWSFGEGSPLHF.

About this clone itself: The read halts 3 residues ahead of the CDR3 end, with the missing end drawn from the germline J gene. The V call is TRBV10-3, the J call TRBJ2-1, with 7 nucleotides matching TRBD2. Germline V gene sequence: CDR1 ENHRY, CDR2 SYGVKD. This CDR3 is built from 16 residues. V dropped 0 bases and J dropped 7; count of bases not matched to a gene: 9. The CDR3 sequence is CAISESGEGRGNEQFF. The covered CDR3 bases are TGTGCCATCAGTGAGTCAGGGGAGGGGAGGGGAAATGAG.

As to this clone: The read terminates 3 residues ahead of where the CDR3 ends, so the germline J gene completes it. V and J are TRBV19 and TRBJ1-5, with 8 bases aligning to TRBD1. The CDR3 has 13 amino acids. Germline V lookup: CDR1 LNHDA, CDR2 SQIVND (reference sequence). After removal of 9 bases from V and 3 bases from J, the junction contained 4 bases not matched to a gene. CDR3 DNA (partial): TGTGCCAGCCAGGGACAGGTCAATCAGCCC. The encoded protein is CASQGQVNQP. In full, the CDR3 is CASQGQVNQPQHF.

As regards this clone: The read comes to an end 3 residues before the CDR3 does, leaving the germline J gene to fill in the end. The chain combines TRBV20-1 with TRBJ1-5; D is ambiguous. V gave up 6 bases and J gave up 2 bases, with 17 bases separating them. Germline assignment: CDR1 DFQATT and CDR2 SNEGSKA (reference sequence). The CDR3 is made up of 15 amino acids. CDR3 protein: CSAPFTARGNQPQHF. The part of the CDR3 DNA that was read is TGCAGTGCCCCCTTTACGGCTCGGGGCAATCAGCCC.

Comment on this clone: The CDR3 end falls 3 residues outside the read, so it is completed with the germline J gene. V usage is TRBV7-6 and J usage is TRBJ2-1, with 10 nucleotides matching TRBD1. This CDR3 contains 16 residues. Trimming cost V 3 bases and J 2 bases; bases outside gene matches: 4. Germline-derived CDR1 and CDR2 are SGHVS and FNYEAQ. The sequenced part of the CDR3 DNA is TGTGCCAGCAGCTTGGGGACAGGGGTCCCCTACAATGAG. This translates into CASSLGTGVPYNE. In full, the CDR3 reads CASSLGTGVPYNEQFF. The full variable domain, rest sourced from reference TRBV7-6 and TRBJ2-1, is GAGVSQSPRYKVTKRGQDVALRCDPISGHVSLYWYRQALGQGPEFLTYFNYEAQQDKSGLPNDRFSAERPEGSISTLTIQRTEQRDSAMYRCASSLGTGVPYNEQFFGPGTRLTVL.

Notes on this clone: The read gets to within 3 residues of the CDR3 end, and the germline J gene fills in the rest. The chain recombines TRBV28 with TRBJ1-2, with no clear D. There are 15 residues in the CDR3. V lost 2 bases and J 3 bases, leaving 13 bases between the germline ends. Germline lookup yields CDR1 MDHEN and CDR2 SYDVKM. This CDR3 is CASSLGSSGDYGYTF. The part of the CDR3 DNA that was read is TGTGCCAGCAGTTTAGGTAGTTCAGGTGACTATGGC.

Points on this clone: The missing CDR3 end, 3 residues past where the read stops, is filled in from the germline J gene. This chain connects TRBV5-6 to TRBJ1-5; a possible D gene is TRBD1 (5 bases). The CDR3 runs to 15 residues. The V gene's germline CDR1 is SGHDT and CDR2 YYEEEE. The V gene lost 2 bases and the J gene lost 2 bases, with 11 bases spanning the gap. The CDR3 region is CASSFKQGGNQPQHF. CDR3 DNA, as far as it was read: TGTGCCAGCAGCTTTAAACAAGGGGGCAATCAGCCC.

A note on this clone: The read ends 3 residues before the CDR3 terminus; that terminus is restored from the germline J gene. The chain is built from TRBV28 and TRBJ2-5; TRBD1 matches at 9 bases. This CDR3 comprises 15 residues. Germline values: CDR1 MDHEN, CDR2 SYDVKM. Losses at the gene ends were 5 bases for V and 5 bases for J; bases not matched to a gene: 9. The CDR3 spells CASSGEQGAGETQYF. The covered CDR3 bases are TGTGCCAGCAGTGGAGAACAGGGGGCCGGGGAGACC.

A remark on this clone: The CDR3 end is not reached by the read, which stops 3 residues before it; the germline J gene fills it in. V is TRBV7-9 and J is TRBJ2-7; TRBD2 matches at 9 bases. Trimming took 2 bases from V and 6 from J; bases not matched to a gene: 5. The length of the CDR3 is 14 residues. Germline CDR1 is SEHNR and CDR2 is FQNEAQ (reference sequence). The chain's CDR3 is CASSLTPREGEQYF. The sequenced part of the CDR3 DNA is TGTGCCAGCAGCTTAACCCCGCGGGAGGGCGAG.

Comment on this clone: The observed sequence ends 3 residues before the CDR3 terminus, with the missing tail filled in from the germline J gene. J is TRBJ2-3 and V is TRBV20-1; 14 bases align to TRBD2. The CDR3 consists of 17 residues. Losses at the gene ends were 1 base for V and 1 base for J; bases not matched to a gene: 4. Per the germline V gene, CDR1 is DFQATT and CDR2 is SNEGSKA (reference sequence). The sequenced part of the CDR3 DNA is TGCAGTGCTAGAGGACTAGCGGGAGGGGTTGGCACAGATACG. This translates into CSARGLAGGVGTDT. The full-length CDR3 reads as CSARGLAGGVGTDTQYF.